This T cell receptor (beta chain) was recovered during a study of T cell responses to AZD1222 COVID-19 vaccine. Study-wide background: The study pooled second doses at about 4 or about 12 weeks.

This CDR3 has 14 amino acids. CDR1 and CDR2 from the germline V gene are SGHAT and FQNNGV. V was shortened by 4 bases and J by 3 bases, with 13 bases between the two germline ends. Of note for this clone: Antigen unknown.

Profiled with immunoSEQ multiplex PCR; TCRdb holds only in-frame clones, not every one. Among about 120,000 clones listed, 86% were seen once. Whole-study findings and limits: Clonal diversity was possibly underestimated; the donors were predominantly white British and more often female.

The chain employs TRBV11-2 and TRBJ2-7; possible D gene TRBD1, 6 bases. This sequence was found in an adult in good health. This sample comprised peripheral blood, obtained on day 0 of AZD1222 vaccination. The CDR3: CASSSTTGYYEQYF. As DNA, the CDR3 is TGTGCCAGCAGCTCCACGACAGGCTACTACGAGCAGTACTTC.